These 26 T cell receptor beta chains were sequenced from one sample in a study of post-analysis software for immune sequencing data. No cognate antigen is known for these TCRs. Tagging with unique molecular identifiers was a feature of the TCR beta cDNA libraries. One entry per CDR3 protein results from TCRdb running MiXCR on the PCR reads. The sample comprises fewer than 600,000 distinct CDR3 sequences, roughly 45% of which are singletons, and 9% to 13% rests with the top ten. General observations from the study: TRBV segments more frequent in patients than in controls numbered several and included TRBV5-6, TRBV5-1 and TRBV20-1.

The specimen sequenced was blood. These receptor sequences come from a girl aged 10 to 17 with multiple sclerosis.

V gene TRBV28 combines with J gene TRBJ1-1, with a weak D call TRBD1 (6 bases). The germline CDR1 and CDR2 sequences are MDHEN and SYDVKM. The CDR3 runs to 12 residues. Trimming removed 6 bases from V and 7 bases from J, with 12 bases in between. CDR3 amino acids: CASSLGQIEAFF. In nucleotides, the CDR3 is TGTGCCAGCAGCCTCGGACAGATTGAAGCTTTCTTT.

A word on this clonotype: An end of the junction differs from the germline gene, which may be a read error. CDR3: CTSSHHSGIPSTDTQYF. The DNA for the CDR3 is TGTACCAGCAGCCACCACAGCGGCATTCCAAGCACAGATACGCAGTATTTT. The rearrangement uses TRBV3-1 and TRBJ2-3; D perhaps matches TRBD2 (5 bases). The CDR3 length is 17 residues. The V gene's germline CDR1 is LGHDT and CDR2 YNNKEL (reference sequence).

V and J are TRBV7-8 and TRBJ2-7; D perhaps matches TRBD2 (7 bases). Per germline, CDR1 SGHVS and CDR2 FQNEAQ. The CDR3 is made up of 13 amino acids. V lost 1 base, J lost 6 bases, and 10 bases lay in between. This CDR3 reads CASSLEGEGEQYF. DNA for the CDR3: TGTGCCAGCAGCTTAGAGGGGGAGGGCGAGCAGTACTTC.

Of note for this clonotype: Relative to the germline gene, one junction end is altered; a read error may explain this. This chain links TRBV9 with TRBJ2-3, with D uncertain. CDR1 and CDR2 (germline): SGDLS, YYNGEE. The CDR3 consists of 14 residues. CDR3 in amino acids: CASSVGATTDAQYF. The CDR3 bases are TGTGCCAGCAGCGTAGGGGCAACCACAGATGCGCAGTATTTT.

As to this clonotype: The junction differs from germline at one of its ends, possibly a read error. This chain joins TRBV28 and TRBJ1-2; 9 bases are shared with TRBD1. Germline lookup yields CDR1 MDHEN and CDR2 SYDVKM. The CDR3 runs to 17 residues. CDR3 sequence reads: CTSSTYRDRDLNYGYTF. The CDR3 DNA sequence: TGTACCAGCAGTACCTACCGGGACAGGGACCTTAACTATGGCTACACCTTC.

V usage is TRBV4-2 and J usage is TRBJ1-1, with D perhaps matching TRBD1 (5 bases). V was clipped by 1 base and J by 8 bases, with 11 bases between them. Germline V gene lookup returns CDR1 LGHNA and CDR2 YNFKEQ. The CDR3 is made up of 13 amino acids. Written as DNA, the CDR3 is TGTGCCAGCAGCCAAGTCGTAGAGGGGGAAGCTTTCTTT. As protein: CASSQVVEGEAFF.

The rearrangement links TRBV29-1 to TRBJ2-4, with D possibly being TRBD2 (6 bases). The DNA end is more similar to TRBJ2-7, so the J call may be wrong. Germline V CDR1 and CDR2: SQVTM, ANQGSEA. The CDR3 totals 15 residues. The DNA of the CDR3 is TGCAGCGTCGTTTTTCCGGGACTTCGTCCCTACGAGCAGTACTTC. Protein product: CSVVFPGLRPYEQYF.

The chain joins TRBV7-8 to TRBJ2-3; maybe TRBD2 (5 bases). With 8 bases removed from V and 3 bases from J, the gap between germline ends came to 12 bases. The CDR3 has 13 amino acids. The germline CDR1 and CDR2 sequences are SGHVS and FQNEAQ. The DNA of the CDR3 is TGTGCCAGCGGGCCGGGGATGACAGATACGCAGTATTTT. It encodes CASGPGMTDTQYF.

CDR3 sequence: CASSWARYEQYF. The DNA of the CDR3 is TGTGCCAGCAGTTGGGCAAGGTACGAGCAGTACTTC. V and J are TRBV12-3 or TRBV12-4 and TRBJ2-7; D uncertain. There are 12 residues in the CDR3. V shed 4 bases and J shed 4 bases, with 8 bases lying between them.

As regards this clonotype: The junction departs from the called germline gene at one end, perhaps through a read error. V gene TRBV7-3 combines with J gene TRBJ2-3; weak D call: TRBD2 (6 bases). The CDR3 length is 14 residues. Germline CDR1 SGHTA, CDR2 FQGTGA. This CDR3 reads CAGSAGFTADTQYF. The CDR3 DNA follows: TGTGCCGGCAGCGCGGGGTTCACCGCAGATACGCAGTATTTT.

V is TRBV9 and J is TRBJ2-7; 10 nucleotides match TRBD2. The junction had 5 bases not matched to a gene; V was cut back by 3 bases and J by 2 bases. Germline CDR1 SGDLS, CDR2 YYNGEE. This CDR3 is 15 amino acids long. The CDR3 DNA is TGTGCCAGCAGCGCCGGGACTAGCGCCACCTACGAGCAGTACTTC. Protein: CASSAGTSATYEQYF.

This clonotype has just a few counts. The J gene is TRBJ2-7, the V gene TRBV20-1; D unclear. This CDR3 contains 13 residues. The V gene lost 1 base and the J gene lost 3 bases, with 10 bases spanning the gap. Looked up from germline, CDR1 is DFQATT and CDR2 is SNEGSKA (reference sequence). CDR3 residues: CSARVTSIYEQYF. The CDR3 DNA sequence: TGCAGTGCTAGAGTAACTTCTATCTACGAGCAGTACTTC.

This clonotype was counted a single time. V gene TRBV9 combines with J gene TRBJ2-1; D is perhaps TRBD1 (6 bases). The length of the CDR3 is 15 residues. Trimming cost V 2 bases and J 5 bases, with 14 bases left between them. Germline lookup yields CDR1 SGDLS and CDR2 YYNGEE. The CDR3, as DNA: TGTGCCAGCAGCGTCACAGGGACGGCACACAATGAGCAGTTCTTC. Protein product: CASSVTGTAHNEQFF.

The chain carries TRBV5-1 and TRBJ2-7, with 9 bases lining up with TRBD2. The CDR3 sequence is 18 residues long. The V and J ends lost 3 bases and 3 bases, in that order; junction bases with no gene match: 16. Germline V gene sequence: CDR1 SGHRS, CDR2 YFSETQ. The CDR3 here is CASSSAVSGVAGVYEQYF. CDR3 in DNA: TGCGCCAGCAGCTCTGCCGTATCCGGGGTAGCGGGAGTCTACGAGCAGTACTTC.

The sample holds a few counts of this clonotype. CDR3 residues: CSAGRGSYNEQFF. In DNA form, the CDR3 reads TGCAGTGCTGGTAGGGGCTCCTACAATGAGCAGTTCTTC. The chain couples TRBV20-1 to TRBJ2-1, with D possibly matching TRBD1 (5 bases). Germline loops: CDR1 DFQATT, CDR2 SNEGSKA (reference sequence). The CDR3 runs to 13 residues. Trimming cost V 5 bases and J 0 bases, with 8 bases left between them.

The V gene is TRBV9, the J gene TRBJ2-5; D is uncertain. Germline loops: CDR1 SGDLS, CDR2 YYNGEE. Trimming stripped 5 bases from V and 1 base from J, with 12 bases between. The CDR3 runs 14 residues. The DNA of the CDR3 is TGTGCCAGCAGTCTAAGCCCGCGCCAAGAGACCCAGTACTTC. It codes for CASSLSPRQETQYF.

This clonotype was recorded a few times. V usage is TRBV6-1 and J usage is TRBJ2-1; D gene uncertain. Germline loops: CDR1 MNHNS, CDR2 SASEGT. This CDR3 has 15 residues. With 5 bases removed from V and 2 bases from J, the gap between germline ends came to 13 bases. CDR3 DNA sequence: TGTGCCAGCAGTCGTTCGCGACCGGCCTACAATGAGCAGTTCTTC. Translated, it gives CASSRSRPAYNEQFF.

This clonotype has more than one count but fewer than ten. The V call is TRBV5-1, the J call TRBJ2-3; TRBD1 might be the D (5 bases). Germline V gives CDR1 SGHRS, CDR2 YFSETQ. The CDR3 length is 15 residues. V gave up 0 bases and J gave up 4 bases, with 12 bases separating them. This CDR3 is CASSLVAKGSDTQYF. The CDR3 nucleotides are TGCGCCAGCAGCTTGGTGGCGAAGGGGTCAGATACGCAGTATTTT.

Only a few counts were recorded for this clonotype. The chain recombines TRBV7-9 with TRBJ2-3; the D is unclear. The CDR3 has 15 amino acids. V was pared by 4 bases and J by 2 bases, with 13 bases between. Germline-derived CDR1 and CDR2 are SEHNR and FQNEAQ (reference sequence). CDR3 region: CASSSAVAVTDTQYF. The CDR3, as DNA: TGTGCCAGCAGCTCCGCGGTCGCGGTCACAGATACGCAGTATTTT.

The rearrangement joins TRBV15 to TRBJ2-1, with 13 bases fitting TRBD2. This CDR3 is 17 amino acids long. With V trimmed by 5 bases and J by 9 bases, 13 bases remained unmatched. Germline V gives CDR1 LNHNV, CDR2 YYDKDF (reference sequence). The CDR3 spells CATSSPLTSGRMGEQFF. The CDR3 DNA sequence: TGTGCCACCAGCTCACCGCTGACTAGCGGGAGGATGGGTGAGCAGTTCTTC.

The chain has TRBV29-1 and TRBJ1-4; a possible D gene is TRBD1 (6 bases). This CDR3 spans 14 amino acids. The germline V gene encodes CDR1 SQVTM and CDR2 ANQGSEA. Trimming took 6 bases from V and 4 from J, leaving 15 bases between them. CDR3 sequence (DNA): TGCAGCGTAGCCAAAACAGGGTATAATGAAAAACTGTTTTTT. This codes for CSVAKTGYNEKLFF. Full variable domain (missing parts from reference TRBV29-1 and TRBJ1-4): SAVISQKPSRDICQRGTSLTIQCQVDSQVTMMFWYRQQPGQSLTLIATANQGSEATYESGFVIDKFPISRPNLTFSTLTVSNMSPEDSSIYLCSVAKTGYNEKLFFGSGTQLSVL.

CDR3 amino acids: CSARDPEQGAREQYF. The CDR3 region has the DNA TGCAGTGCTAGAGATCCGGAACAGGGGGCGCGGGAGCAGTACTTC. This sequence joins TRBV20-1 and TRBJ2-5; 9 nucleotides agree with TRBD1. The CDR3 runs to 15 residues. CDR1 is DFQATT and CDR2 is SNEGSKA in the germline V gene (reference sequence). Trimming took 0 bases from V and 11 from J; bases not matched to a gene: 13.

This rearrangement joins TRBV9 to TRBJ2-1, with TRBD2 identical over 9 bases. CDR1 SGDLS and CDR2 YYNGEE come from the germline V gene. V lost 3 bases to trimming and J lost 8 bases; unmatched junction nucleotides: 12. CDR3 size: 16 residues. CDR3 nucleotide sequence: TGTGCCAGCAGCGCCGCGACCAGCGGGAGGTTGGATGAGCAGTTCTTC. Translated, it gives CASSAATSGRLDEQFF.

The chain uses TRBV7-2 and TRBJ2-1, with 11 bases lining up with TRBD2. The J segment lost 3 bases and the V segment lost 5 bases, leaving 6 bases of the junction unmatched. CDR1 and CDR2 from the germline V gene are SGHTA and FQGNSA. This CDR3 is built from 16 residues. The CDR3, as DNA: TGTGCCAGCAGCCCCCCGACTAGCGGGATCTACAATGAGCAGTTCTTC. Its translation: CASSPPTSGIYNEQFF.

The chain recombines TRBV20-1 with TRBJ2-5; weak D call: TRBD1 (6 bases). The V gene lost 6 bases and the J gene lost 5 bases, with 22 bases spanning the gap. Germline CDR1 and CDR2: DFQATT and SNEGSKA (reference sequence). The CDR3 is 15 residues long. Here the CDR3 DNA reads TGCAGTGCCCTCAAACCTACGACAGGACGGGAGACCCAGTACTTC. The encoded protein is CSALKPTTGRETQYF.

The chain is built from TRBV7-8 and TRBJ2-7; 7 bases align to TRBD2. With V trimmed by 2 bases and J by 6 bases, 7 bases remained unmatched. Germline loops: CDR1 SGHVS, CDR2 FQNEAQ. The CDR3 spans 14 residues. CDR3 residues: CASSLSAGRGEQYF. The CDR3 nucleotides are TGTGCCAGCAGCTTATCGGCAGGGAGGGGCGAGCAGTACTTC. The whole variable domain, remainder taken from reference TRBV7-8 and TRBJ2-7, is GAGVSQSPRYKVAKRGQDVALRCDPISGHVSLFWYQQALGQGPEFLTYFQNEAQLDKSGLPSDRFFAERPEGSVSTLKIQRTQQEDSAVYLCASSLSAGRGEQYFGPGTRLTVT.